A selection of T cell receptor beta chains follows, all from one sample in a study of response to subunit inactivated influenza vaccine. TCRdb itself ran the RT-PCR reads through MiXCR, one entry per CDR3 protein. The sample comprises more than 500,000 distinct CDR3 sequences, about 10% of which are singletons, and approximately 10% rests with the top ten. This sample was also put to use in a study of T cells expressing NK-cell markers.

Source: PBMCs from blood, taken on the day of vaccination. The source is a man in his forties or fifties who received an inactivated influenza vaccine. Both conserved end residues are part of each CDR3. D genes are given only for firm matches. Rows give clone size only sometimes, using once, few, many, or a class for an expanded clone.

j_gene: TRBJ2-3; d_gene: -; v_gene: TRBV28; abundance: few; CDR3aa: CASSPETGVTDTQYF; CDR3nt: TGTGCCAGCAGTCCCGAGACGGGGGTCACAGATACGCAGTATTTT
j_gene: TRBJ2-7; d_gene: TRBD1; v_gene: TRBV7-2; abundance: -; CDR3aa: CASSPGDRPYEQYF; CDR3nt: TGTGCCAGCAGCCCAGGGGACAGGCCCTACGAGCAGTACTTC
j_gene: TRBJ2-7; d_gene: -; v_gene: TRBV12-3/TRBV12-4; abundance: few; CDR3aa: CASSLGIGAYEQYF; CDR3nt: TGTGCCAGCAGTTTAGGGATAGGGGCCTACGAGCAGTACTTC
j_gene: TRBJ2-5; d_gene: TRBD2; v_gene: TRBV28; abundance: -; CDR3aa: CASSPPGGVGETQYF; CDR3nt: TGTGCCAGCAGCCCCCCTGGGGGGGTGGGGGAGACCCAGTACTTC
j_gene: TRBJ2-7; d_gene: TRBD2; v_gene: TRBV20-1; abundance: -; CDR3aa: CSASGTSGRDGQYF; CDR3nt: TGCAGTGCTAGCGGGACTAGCGGGAGGGATGGGCAGTACTTC
j_gene: TRBJ2-7; d_gene: -; v_gene: TRBV7-9; abundance: -; CDR3aa: CASSASTVYEQYF; CDR3nt: TGTGCCAGCAGCGCTTCGACCGTCTACGAGCAGTACTTC
j_gene: TRBJ2-7; d_gene: TRBD1; v_gene: TRBV3-1; abundance: many; CDR3aa: CASSQGTGVPYEQYF; CDR3nt: TGTGCCAGCAGCCAGGGGACAGGGGTCCCCTACGAGCAGTACTTC
j_gene: TRBJ1-5; d_gene: -; v_gene: TRBV6-2/TRBV6-3; abundance: few; CDR3aa: CASSYGRQGGNQPQHF; CDR3nt: TGTGCCAGCAGTTACGGACGGCAGGGCGGCAATCAGCCCCAGCATTTT
j_gene: TRBJ2-5; d_gene: -; v_gene: TRBV7-9; abundance: -; CDR3aa: CASSRDREGEAQYF; CDR3nt: TGTGCCAGCAGCCGCGACAGGGAGGGAGAGGCCCAGTATTTC
j_gene: TRBJ2-3; d_gene: TRBD2; v_gene: TRBV29-1; abundance: -; CDR3aa: CSVVRGVKDTQYF; CDR3nt: TGCAGCGTTGTTCGGGGGGTGAAAGATACGCAGTATTTT